This entry lists 19 T cell receptor beta chains sequenced from one sample in a study of blood T cell repertoires in COVID-19. Assay used: immunoSEQ multiplex PCR; TCRdb lists only in-frame clones, some missing. The repertoire holds approximately 250,000 clones, with 85% to 95% as singletons. The source material was PBMCs or T cells enriched from blood (not recorded which). The receptors stem from a man in his forties or fifties who had been exposed to COVID-19.

The rearrangement links TRBV28 to TRBJ1-5; the D is unclear. The CDR3 has 14 amino acids. From germline, CDR1 is MDHEN and CDR2 SYDVKM. V gave up 4 bases and J gave up 6 bases, with 13 bases separating them. The DNA of the CDR3 is TGTGCCAGCAGTTCCAGTTATCCCATTCAGCCCCAGCATTTT. This gives the protein CASSSSYPIQPQHF.

The CDR3 protein is CASSTQGGDGYTF. Written as DNA, the CDR3 is TGTGCCAGCAGTACACAGGGGGGGGATGGCTACACCTTC. The chain combines TRBV28 with TRBJ1-2; 8 bases line up with TRBD1. This CDR3 has 13 amino acids. CDR1 is MDHEN, CDR2 SYDVKM, per germline. The ends lost 5 bases at V and 6 bases at J; junction bases unmatched: 5.

The gene calls are TRBV9 and TRBJ2-2; 8 bases line up with TRBD2. The germline gives CDR1 SGDLS, CDR2 YYNGEE. This CDR3 contains 18 residues. Trimming at V came to 0 bases and at J to 6 bases, leaving 13 bases not matched to a gene. The CDR3: CASSVAFSSGRGAGELFF. CDR3 bases: TGTGCCAGCAGCGTAGCTTTCTCAAGCGGGAGAGGTGCCGGGGAGCTGTTTTTT.

The chain carries TRBV7-2 and TRBJ2-1, with TRBD2 matching 7 bases. Germline CDR1 and CDR2: SGHTA and FQGNSA. The V gene end was trimmed by 3 bases and the J gene end by 4 bases; junction bases not matched to a gene: 3. The CDR3 is made up of 14 amino acids. The CDR3 sequence: CASSFVGRYNEQFF. CDR3 sequence (DNA): TGTGCCAGCAGCTTCGTCGGGAGGTACAATGAGCAGTTCTTC.

The chain combines TRBV14 with TRBJ2-5, with TRBD1 matching over 8 bases. Per the germline V gene, CDR1 is SGHDN and CDR2 is FVKESK. Germline trimming cut 4 bases from V and 4 bases from J; bases unmatched to any gene: 8. The CDR3 has 15 amino acids. CDR3 residues: CASSRRTGIGETQYF. Here the CDR3 DNA reads TGTGCCAGCAGCCGCCGGACAGGGATCGGAGAGACCCAGTACTTC.

V and J are TRBV5-4 and TRBJ2-1, with 12 bases lining up with TRBD2. The CDR3 contains 16 residues. Losses at the gene ends were 3 bases for V and 7 bases for J; bases not matched to a gene: 8. CDR1 and CDR2 (germline): SGHNT, YYREEE (reference sequence). The CDR3 DNA reads as TGTGCCAGCAGCTCTCATCTAGCGGGAGGGCTTAATGAGCAGTTCTTC. Translation gives CASSSHLAGGLNEQFF.

This chain joins TRBV4-1 and TRBJ2-7; TRBD1 might be the D (6 bases). Trimming cost V 6 bases and J 1 base, with 16 bases left between them. The CDR3 runs 15 residues. The V gene's germline CDR1 is MGHRA and CDR2 YSYEKL. CDR3 sequence reads: CASRRELGASYEQYF. The CDR3, as DNA: TGCGCCAGCAGGAGGGAGCTGGGGGCGTCCTACGAGCAGTACTTC.

The rearrangement uses TRBV4-1 and TRBJ2-2, with no clear D. Between the trimmed V and J ends, which lost 2 bases and 4 bases, there was a span of 8 bases. The CDR3 loop spans 14 amino acids. Germline lookup yields CDR1 MGHRA and CDR2 YSYEKL. As DNA, the CDR3 is TGCGCCAGCAGCCAAAGTCTTAGCACCGGGGAGCTGTTTTTT. It is translated as CASSQSLSTGELFF.

The V and J genes are TRBV27 and TRBJ1-5; possible D gene TRBD1, 5 bases. Germline CDR1 reads MNHEY; CDR2 reads SMNVEV (reference sequence). Trimming pared 2 bases from V and 6 bases from J, leaving 11 bases between. The CDR3 covers 14 residues. In DNA, the CDR3 is TGTGCCAGCAGTTTAGGGCAGGGATTTCAGCCCCAGCATTTT. Its protein is CASSLGQGFQPQHF.

The rearrangement uses TRBV9 and TRBJ2-1; 12 nucleotides agree with TRBD2. The length of the CDR3 is 15 residues. Germline CDR1 reads SGDLS; CDR2 reads YYNGEE. After removal of 0 bases from V and 6 bases from J, the junction contained 1 base not matched to a gene. DNA of the CDR3: TGTGCCAGCAGCGTAGGACTAGCGGGAGCCAATGAGCAGTTCTTC. Amino acid sequence: CASSVGLAGANEQFF. The full variable domain, with the rest looked up from reference TRBV9 and TRBJ2-1, is DSGVTQTPKHLITATGQRVTLRCSPRSGDLSVYWYQQSLDQGLQFLIQYYNGEERAKGNILERFSAQQFPDLHSELNLSSLELGDSALYFCASSVGLAGANEQFFGPGTRLTVL.

The chain is built from TRBV19 and TRBJ2-7; TRBD1 matches 7 bases. Germline CDR1 LNHDA, CDR2 SQIVND (reference sequence). This CDR3 spans 14 amino acids. The V segment lost 6 bases and the J segment 4 bases; nucleotides outside the gene matches: 9. CDR3 sequence reads: CASRSTGFGYEQYF. As DNA, the CDR3 is TGTGCCAGTAGGTCGACAGGGTTTGGGTACGAGCAGTACTTC.

This chain links TRBV7-9 with TRBJ1-1; 7 bases line up with TRBD1. CDR3 length: 15 residues. V was pared by 1 base and J by 2 bases, with 4 bases of the junction left unmatched. CDR1 is SEHNR, CDR2 FQNEAQ, per germline (reference sequence). The CDR3 DNA sequence: TGTGCCAGCAGCTTAGAGGGGGCGATCAACACTGAAGCTTTCTTT. Residues: CASSLEGAINTEAFF.

The chain uses TRBV19 and TRBJ1-5; D perhaps matches TRBD1 (5 bases). CDR1 and CDR2 (germline): LNHDA, SQIVND (reference sequence). Trimming shortened V by 9 bases and J by 0 bases, and 15 bases separated the two germline ends. The CDR3 sequence is 15 residues long. The DNA for the CDR3 is TGTGCCAGCCGACCCGACAGACATAGCAATCAGCCCCAGCATTTT. Residues: CASRPDRHSNQPQHF.

This clone occurred a few times. V gene TRBV18 combines with J gene TRBJ1-5, with D possibly being TRBD1 (5 bases). The CDR3 length is 14 residues. Germline CDR1 is KGHSH and CDR2 is LQKENI. V was clipped by 4 bases and J by 7 bases, with 14 bases between them. The CDR3 coding sequence is TGTGCCAGCTCACGAAATCCAGGGAAACAGCCCCAGCATTTT. This translates into CASSRNPGKQPQHF.

The genes are TRBV7-2 and TRBJ1-4, with 8 nucleotides matching TRBD1. CDR3 size: 14 residues. CDR1 is SGHTA and CDR2 is FQGNSA in the germline V gene. The trim removed 5 bases at V and 10 bases at J, leaving 9 bases unmatched. The CDR3 reads CASSSQGALGKLFF. For the CDR3, the DNA is TGTGCCAGCAGCAGCCAGGGGGCTTTGGGAAAACTGTTTTTT.

This clone was counted a single time. The chain combines TRBV10-1 with TRBJ1-2; the D is unclear. V gave up 5 bases and J gave up 4 bases, with 5 bases separating them. This CDR3 has 11 residues. Germline V lookup: CDR1 WNHNN, CDR2 SYGVQD (reference sequence). Here the CDR3 reads CASSPLYGYTF. The CDR3 DNA reads as TGCGCCAGCAGTCCTCTCTATGGCTACACCTTC.

This clone was seen once. The chain carries TRBV19 and TRBJ2-7; 12 positions match TRBD1. The CDR3 contains 13 residues. Germline values: CDR1 LNHDA, CDR2 SQIVND (reference sequence). V was pared by 9 bases and J by 6 bases, with 6 bases of the junction left unmatched. The CDR3, as DNA: TGTGCCAGCGCGGGACAGGGGGCGAGCGAGCAGTACTTC. Translated, it gives CASAGQGASEQYF.

The chain has TRBV19 and TRBJ2-2; TRBD2 might be the D (6 bases). The V gene lost 10 bases and the J gene lost 5 bases, with 11 bases spanning the gap. From germline, CDR1 is LNHDA and CDR2 SQIVND (reference sequence). The CDR3 is 12 residues long. The CDR3 reads CATGDFTGELFF. The CDR3 region has the DNA TGTGCCACCGGGGACTTTACCGGGGAGCTGTTTTTT.

The chain recombines TRBV7-2 with TRBJ1-1, with D maybe TRBD1 (5 bases). This CDR3 has 15 amino acids. The V end lost 4 bases, the J end lost 3 bases, and 15 bases lay between the germline ends. Germline V gene data show CDR1 as SGHTA and CDR2 as FQGNSA. CDR3 sequence (DNA): TGTGCCAGCAGCTCGAGAGGCAGGGTTGACACTGAAGCTTTCTTT. It specifies CASSSRGRVDTEAFF.